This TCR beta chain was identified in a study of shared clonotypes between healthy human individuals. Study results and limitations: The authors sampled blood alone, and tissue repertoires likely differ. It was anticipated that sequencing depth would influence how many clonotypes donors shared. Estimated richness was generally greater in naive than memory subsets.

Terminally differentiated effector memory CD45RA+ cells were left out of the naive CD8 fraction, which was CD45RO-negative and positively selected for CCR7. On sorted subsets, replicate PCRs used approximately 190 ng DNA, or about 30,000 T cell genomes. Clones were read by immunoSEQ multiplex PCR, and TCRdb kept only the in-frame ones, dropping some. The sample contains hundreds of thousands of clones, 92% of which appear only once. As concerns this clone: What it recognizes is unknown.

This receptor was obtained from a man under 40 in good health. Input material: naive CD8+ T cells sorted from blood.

CDR3 sequence reads: CASSESGNPRDTQYF. The CDR3, as DNA: TGCGCCAGCAGTGAGTCAGGGAACCCAAGGGATACGCAGTATTTT. The chain recombines TRBV10-1 with TRBJ2-3, with unresolved D. Deletions cut 0 bases from V and 6 bases from J, with 13 bases between. The germline CDR1 and CDR2 sequences are WNHNN and SYGVQD (reference sequence). This CDR3 spans 15 amino acids.